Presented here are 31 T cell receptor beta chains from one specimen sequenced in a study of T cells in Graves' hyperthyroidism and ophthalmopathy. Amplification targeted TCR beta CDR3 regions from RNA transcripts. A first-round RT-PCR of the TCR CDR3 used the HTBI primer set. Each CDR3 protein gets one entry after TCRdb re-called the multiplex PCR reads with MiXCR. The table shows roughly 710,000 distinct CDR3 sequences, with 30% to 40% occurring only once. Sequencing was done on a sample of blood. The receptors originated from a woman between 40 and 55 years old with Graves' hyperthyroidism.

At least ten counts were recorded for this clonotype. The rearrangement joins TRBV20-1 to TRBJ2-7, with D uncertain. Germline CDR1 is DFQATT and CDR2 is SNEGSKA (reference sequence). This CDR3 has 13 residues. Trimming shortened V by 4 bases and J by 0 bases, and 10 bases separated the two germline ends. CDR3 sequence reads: CSAMRTSSYEQYF. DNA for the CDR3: TGCAGTGCTATGAGGACGAGCTCCTACGAGCAGTACTTC.

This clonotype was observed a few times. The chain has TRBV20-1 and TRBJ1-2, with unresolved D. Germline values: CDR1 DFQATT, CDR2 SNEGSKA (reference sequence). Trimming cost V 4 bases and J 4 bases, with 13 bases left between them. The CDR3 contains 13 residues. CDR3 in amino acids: CSAKQRWTYGYTF. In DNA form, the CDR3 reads TGCAGTGCTAAACAGCGCTGGACCTATGGCTACACCTTC.

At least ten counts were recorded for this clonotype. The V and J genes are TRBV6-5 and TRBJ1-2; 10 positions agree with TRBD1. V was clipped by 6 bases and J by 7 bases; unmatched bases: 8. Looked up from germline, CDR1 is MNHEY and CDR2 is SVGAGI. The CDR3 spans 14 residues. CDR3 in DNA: TGTGCCAGCAGCGCCGGGACAGGGGACTCTGGCTACACCTTC. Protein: CASSAGTGDSGYTF.

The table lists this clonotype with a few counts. The CDR3 protein is CASRDDRTGGQETQYF. CDR3 sequence (DNA): TGTGCCAGCAGGGATGATCGGACAGGGGGCCAAGAGACCCAGTACTTC. The chain employs TRBV25-1 and TRBJ2-5, with 10 bases matching TRBD1. The V and J ends lost 6 bases and 1 base, in that order; junction bases with no gene match: 8. The V gene's germline CDR1 is MGHDK and CDR2 SYGVNS. This CDR3 has 16 residues.

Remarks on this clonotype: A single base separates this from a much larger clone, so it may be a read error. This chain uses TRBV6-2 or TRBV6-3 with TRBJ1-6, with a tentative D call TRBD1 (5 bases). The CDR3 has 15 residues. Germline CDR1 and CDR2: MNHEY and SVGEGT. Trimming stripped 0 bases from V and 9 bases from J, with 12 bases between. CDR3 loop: CASSYSGRNRSPLHF. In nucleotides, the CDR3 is TGTGCCAGCAGTTACTCGGGACGGAACCGTTCACCCCTCCACTTT.

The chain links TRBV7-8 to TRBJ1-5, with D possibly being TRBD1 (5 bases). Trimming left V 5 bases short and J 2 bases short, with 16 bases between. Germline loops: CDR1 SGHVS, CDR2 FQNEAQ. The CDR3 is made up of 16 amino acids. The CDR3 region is CASSARWGEGNQPQHF. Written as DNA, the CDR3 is TGTGCCAGCAGCGCGCGTTGGGGGGAAGGCAATCAGCCCCAGCATTTT. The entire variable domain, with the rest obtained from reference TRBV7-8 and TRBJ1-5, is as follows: GAGVSQSPRYKVAKRGQDVALRCDPISGHVSLFWYQQALGQGPEFLTYFQNEAQLDKSGLPSDRFFAERPEGSVSTLKIQRTQQEDSAVYLCASSARWGEGNQPQHFGDGTRLSIL.

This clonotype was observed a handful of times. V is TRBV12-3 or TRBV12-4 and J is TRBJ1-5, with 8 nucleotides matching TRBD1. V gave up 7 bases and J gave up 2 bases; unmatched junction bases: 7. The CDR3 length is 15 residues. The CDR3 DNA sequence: TGTGCCAGCAACTCAGGGGGCGGAGGCAATCAGCCCCAGCATTTT. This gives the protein CASNSGGGGNQPQHF.

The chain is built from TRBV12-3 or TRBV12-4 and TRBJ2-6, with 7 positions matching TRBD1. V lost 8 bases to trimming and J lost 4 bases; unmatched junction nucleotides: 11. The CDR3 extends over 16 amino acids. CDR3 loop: CASSQDDRAGANVLTF. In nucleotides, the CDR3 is TGTGCCAGCTCACAGGACGACAGGGCCGGGGCCAACGTCCTGACTTTC.

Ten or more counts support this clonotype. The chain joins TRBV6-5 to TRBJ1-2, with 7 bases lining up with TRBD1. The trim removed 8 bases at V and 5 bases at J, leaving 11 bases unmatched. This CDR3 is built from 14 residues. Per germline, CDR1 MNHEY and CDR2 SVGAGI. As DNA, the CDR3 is TGTGCCAGCCTACCAGGACAGGAAAGTTATGGCTACACCTTC. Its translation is CASLPGQESYGYTF.

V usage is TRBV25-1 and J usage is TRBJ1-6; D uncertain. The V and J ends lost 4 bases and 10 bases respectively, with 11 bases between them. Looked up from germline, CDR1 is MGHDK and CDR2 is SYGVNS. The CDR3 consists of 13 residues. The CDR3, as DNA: TGTGCCAGCAGTGCCGGATCGGCGTCACCCCTCCACTTT. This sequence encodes CASSAGSASPLHF.

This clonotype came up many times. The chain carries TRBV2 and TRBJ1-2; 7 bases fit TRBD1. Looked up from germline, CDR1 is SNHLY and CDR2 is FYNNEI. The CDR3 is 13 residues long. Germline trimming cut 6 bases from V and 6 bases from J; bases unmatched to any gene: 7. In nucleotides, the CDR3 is TGTGCCAGCAGCGTACAGGGGTATGATGGCTACACCTTC. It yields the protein CASSVQGYDGYTF.

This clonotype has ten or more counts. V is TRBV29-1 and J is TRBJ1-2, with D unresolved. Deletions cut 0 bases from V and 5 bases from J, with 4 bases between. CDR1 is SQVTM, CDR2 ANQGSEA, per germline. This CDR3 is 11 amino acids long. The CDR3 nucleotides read TGCAGCGTTGAAGAGGGGTATGGCTACACCTTC. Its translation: CSVEEGYGYTF.

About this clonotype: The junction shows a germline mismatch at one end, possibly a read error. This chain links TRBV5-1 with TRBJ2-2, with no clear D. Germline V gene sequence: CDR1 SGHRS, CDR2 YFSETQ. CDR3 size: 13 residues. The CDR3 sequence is CASSPVGTGELFF. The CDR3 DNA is TGTGCCAGCAGCCCCGTTGGCACCGGGGAGCTGTTTTTT. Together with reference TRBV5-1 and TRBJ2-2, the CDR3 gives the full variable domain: KAGVTQTPRYLIKTRGQQVTLSCSPISGHRSVSWYQQTPGQGLQFLFEYFSETQRNKGNFPGRFSGRQFSNSRSEMNVSTLELGDSALYLCASSPVGTGELFFGEGSRLTVL.

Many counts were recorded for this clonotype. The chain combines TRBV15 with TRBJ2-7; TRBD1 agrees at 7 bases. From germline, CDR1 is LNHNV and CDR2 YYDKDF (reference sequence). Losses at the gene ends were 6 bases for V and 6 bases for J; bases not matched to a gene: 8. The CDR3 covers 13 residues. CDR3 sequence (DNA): TGTGCCACCAGTGGGGACAGTTTGGGCGAGCAGTACTTC. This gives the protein CATSGDSLGEQYF.

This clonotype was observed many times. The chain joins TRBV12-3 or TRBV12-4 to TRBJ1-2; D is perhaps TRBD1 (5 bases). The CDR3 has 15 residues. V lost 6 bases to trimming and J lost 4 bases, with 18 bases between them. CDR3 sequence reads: CASSQGEGSFYGYTF. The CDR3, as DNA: TGTGCCAGCAGCCAAGGGGAGGGATCCTTCTATGGCTACACCTTC.

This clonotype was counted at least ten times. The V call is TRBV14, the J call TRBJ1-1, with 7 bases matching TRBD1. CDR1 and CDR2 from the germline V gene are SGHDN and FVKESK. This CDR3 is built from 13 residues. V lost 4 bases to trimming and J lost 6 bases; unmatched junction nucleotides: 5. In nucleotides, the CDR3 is TGTGCCAGCAGCCCTCACAGGGGATCTGAAGCTTTCTTT. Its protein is CASSPHRGSEAFF.

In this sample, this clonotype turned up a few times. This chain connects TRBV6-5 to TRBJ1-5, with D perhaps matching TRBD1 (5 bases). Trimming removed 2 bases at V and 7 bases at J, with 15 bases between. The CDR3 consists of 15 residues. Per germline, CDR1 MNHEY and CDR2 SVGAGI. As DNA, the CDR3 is TGTGCCAGCAGTTACACACGAACAGGAACCCAGCCCCAGCATTTT. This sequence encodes CASSYTRTGTQPQHF.

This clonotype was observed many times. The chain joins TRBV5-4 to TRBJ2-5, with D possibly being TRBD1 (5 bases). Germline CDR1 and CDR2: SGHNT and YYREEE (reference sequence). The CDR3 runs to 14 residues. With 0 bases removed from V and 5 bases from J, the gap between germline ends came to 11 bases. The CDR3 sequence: CASSLAWQGETQYF. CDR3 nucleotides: TGTGCCAGCAGCTTGGCCTGGCAGGGTGAGACCCAGTACTTC. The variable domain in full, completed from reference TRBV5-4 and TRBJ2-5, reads ETGVTQSPTHLIKTRGQQVTLRCSSQSGHNTVSWYQQALGQGPQFIFQYYREEENGRGNFPPRFSGLQFPNYSSELNVNALELDDSALYLCASSLAWQGETQYFGPGTRLLVL.

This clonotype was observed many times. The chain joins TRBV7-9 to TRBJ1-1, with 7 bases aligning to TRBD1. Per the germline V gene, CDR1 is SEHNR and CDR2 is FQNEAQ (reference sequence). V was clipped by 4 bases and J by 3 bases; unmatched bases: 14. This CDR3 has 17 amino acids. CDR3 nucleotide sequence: TGTGCCAGCAGCTCCCATGGTAGTGGCAGGGGGGACACTGAAGCTTTCTTT. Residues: CASSSHGSGRGDTEAFF.

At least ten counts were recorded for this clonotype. The CDR3 protein is CASSPDRENQPQHF. Here the CDR3 DNA reads TGTGCCAGCAGTCCGGACAGGGAGAATCAGCCCCAGCATTTT. The chain combines TRBV6-6 with TRBJ1-5; 8 bases are shared with TRBD1. J lost 4 bases, V lost 5 bases, and 4 bases had no gene match. In germline, CDR1 is MNHNY, CDR2 SVGAGI (reference sequence). This CDR3 region has 14 residues.

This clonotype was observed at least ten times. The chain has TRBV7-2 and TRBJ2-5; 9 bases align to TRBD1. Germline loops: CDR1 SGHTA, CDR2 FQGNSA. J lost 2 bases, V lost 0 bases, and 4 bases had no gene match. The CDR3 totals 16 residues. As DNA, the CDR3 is TGTGCCAGCAGCTTAGCGACAGGGGGTGGACAAGAGACCCAGTACTTC. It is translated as CASSLATGGGQETQYF.

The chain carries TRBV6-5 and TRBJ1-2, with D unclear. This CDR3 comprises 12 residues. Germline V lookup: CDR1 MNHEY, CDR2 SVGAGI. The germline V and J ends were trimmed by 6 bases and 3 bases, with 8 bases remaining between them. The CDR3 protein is CASRHTDYGYTF. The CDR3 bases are TGTGCCAGCAGACACACAGACTATGGCTACACCTTC.

This CDR3 is CASSLQGSQPQHF. CDR3 coding DNA: TGTGCCAGTAGTCTTCAGGGCAGTCAGCCCCAGCATTTT. The V gene is TRBV19, the J gene TRBJ1-5, with D perhaps matching TRBD1 (5 bases). Germline assignment: CDR1 LNHDA and CDR2 SQIVND (reference sequence). The V gene lost 5 bases and the J gene lost 6 bases, with 11 bases spanning the gap. This CDR3 comprises 13 residues.

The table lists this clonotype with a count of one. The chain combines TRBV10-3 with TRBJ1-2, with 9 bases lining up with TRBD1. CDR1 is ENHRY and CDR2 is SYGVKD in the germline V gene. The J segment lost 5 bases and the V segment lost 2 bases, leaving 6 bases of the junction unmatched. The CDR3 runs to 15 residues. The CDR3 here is CAISERTGAAYGYTF. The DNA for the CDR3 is TGTGCCATCAGTGAGAGGACAGGGGCGGCTTATGGCTACACCTTC.

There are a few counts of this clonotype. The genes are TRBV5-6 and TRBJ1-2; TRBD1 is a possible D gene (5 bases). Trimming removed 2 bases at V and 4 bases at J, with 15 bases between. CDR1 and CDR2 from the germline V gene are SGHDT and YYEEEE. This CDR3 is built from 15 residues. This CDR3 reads CASSFFDRDLYGYTF. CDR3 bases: TGTGCCAGCAGCTTTTTTGACAGAGACCTCTATGGCTACACCTTC.

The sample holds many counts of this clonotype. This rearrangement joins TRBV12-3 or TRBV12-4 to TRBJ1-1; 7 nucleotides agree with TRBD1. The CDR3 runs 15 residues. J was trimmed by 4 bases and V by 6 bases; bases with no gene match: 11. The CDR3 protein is CASRPQQGTSTEAFF. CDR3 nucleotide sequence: TGTGCCAGCAGGCCACAACAGGGGACGTCCACTGAAGCTTTCTTT.

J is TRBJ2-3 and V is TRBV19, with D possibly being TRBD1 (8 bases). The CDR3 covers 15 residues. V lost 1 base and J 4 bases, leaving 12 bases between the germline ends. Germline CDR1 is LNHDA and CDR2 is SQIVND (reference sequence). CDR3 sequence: CASSIVTGGADTQYF. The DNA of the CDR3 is TGTGCCAGTAGTATAGTCACAGGGGGGGCAGATACGCAGTATTTT.

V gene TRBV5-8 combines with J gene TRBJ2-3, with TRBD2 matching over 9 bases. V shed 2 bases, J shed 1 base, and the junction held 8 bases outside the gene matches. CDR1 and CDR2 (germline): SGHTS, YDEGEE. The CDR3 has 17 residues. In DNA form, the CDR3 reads TGTGCCAGCAGCTTTAGAGGCGGGAGGGGCGGCACAGATACGCAGTATTTT. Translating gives CASSFRGGRGGTDTQYF.

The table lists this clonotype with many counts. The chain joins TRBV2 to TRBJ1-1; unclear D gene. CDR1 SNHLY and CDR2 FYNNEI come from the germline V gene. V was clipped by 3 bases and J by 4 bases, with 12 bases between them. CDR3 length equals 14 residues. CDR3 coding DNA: TGTGCCAGCAGTGACAGGCTCACGGGCACTGAAGCTTTCTTT. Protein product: CASSDRLTGTEAFF.

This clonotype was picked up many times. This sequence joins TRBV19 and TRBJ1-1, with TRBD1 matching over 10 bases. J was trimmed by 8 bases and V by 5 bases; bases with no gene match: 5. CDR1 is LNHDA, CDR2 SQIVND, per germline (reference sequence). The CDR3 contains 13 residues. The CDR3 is CASSATGGGEAFF. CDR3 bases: TGTGCCAGTAGTGCGACAGGGGGCGGCGAAGCTTTCTTT.

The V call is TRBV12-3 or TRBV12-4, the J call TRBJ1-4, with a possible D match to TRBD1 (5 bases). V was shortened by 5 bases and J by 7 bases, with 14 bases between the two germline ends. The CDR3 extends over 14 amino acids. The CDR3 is CASSPTSGGEKLFF. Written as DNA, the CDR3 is TGTGCCAGCAGTCCGACTAGCGGGGGTGAAAAACTGTTTTTT.